This T cell receptor (beta chain) was identified during a study of blood T cell repertoires in COVID-19. Across the whole study: Sources were T cells, B-cell-depleted T cells, or PBMCs; the material itself was cDNA or gDNA.

Methods used by the authors: Estimation of nucleated cell counts was performed using reference gene primer amplification. Here immunoSEQ multiplex PCR was the method, and the copy in TCRdb shows in-frame clones only, minus some. Clonal size and the V and J genes are those of that table, whereas D and trimming came from the DNA. The sample has around 150,000 clones, approximately 82% seen once. The length of the CDR3 is 12 residues. Germline values: CDR1 SQVTM, CDR2 ANQGSEA. With 7 bases removed from V and 1 base from J, the gap between germline ends came to 8 bases. The sample consisted of peripheral blood. The sequence was collected from a woman older than 75 with acute or convalescent COVID-19. The rearrangement uses TRBV29-1 and TRBJ2-1; possible D gene TRBD2, 6 bases. This CDR3 is CSGRASYNEQFF. CDR3 DNA sequence: TGCAGCGGGAGGGCGTCCTACAATGAGCAGTTCTTC.